A selection of T cell receptor beta chains follows, all from one sample in a study of blood T cells in healthy people across ages. TCRdb itself ran the 5' RACE reads through MiXCR, one entry per CDR3 protein. Of about 1.5 million distinct CDR3 sequences in the sample, 40% to 45% were seen once. The sequenced sample was blood. The receptors come from a woman younger than 30 in good health. Each CDR3 is given with its conserved first and last residue. A D gene is named only where the DNA matches it firmly. Some rows have no size entry. The others give once, few or many, or a class for an expanded clone.

clone size	V gene	J gene	D gene	CDR3 protein	CDR3 DNA
few	TRBV11-2	TRBJ2-1	TRBD1	CASSLLGQVYNEQFF	TGTGCCAGCAGCTTGTTGGGACAGGTATACAATGAGCAGTTCTTC
NA	TRBV7-2	TRBJ2-7	NA	CASRLTPTGSYEQYF	TGTGCCAGCAGACTCACGCCGACAGGCTCCTACGAGCAGTACTTC
NA	TRBV28	TRBJ2-7	NA	CASSLTKYYEQYF	TGTGCCAGCAGTTTAACAAAGTACTACGAGCAGTACTTC
NA	TRBV5-1	TRBJ1-2	TRBD1	CASSLPGQNYGYTF	TGCGCCAGCAGCTTGCCGGGACAGAACTATGGCTACACCTTC
NA	TRBV3-1	TRBJ2-4	NA	CASSFLPSTVKNIQYF	TGTGCCAGCAGCTTCTTACCTTCCACGGTCAAAAACATTCAGTACTTC
NA	TRBV13	TRBJ2-7	NA	CASSFRDKSYEQYF	TGTGCCAGCAGCTTTCGGGACAAGTCCTACGAGCAGTACTTC
few	TRBV12-3/TRBV12-4	TRBJ1-2	NA	CASSLAAWKGRGYGYTF	TGTGCCAGCAGTTTAGCCGCCTGGAAGGGGCGAGGCTATGGCTACACCTTC
NA	TRBV7-3	TRBJ2-1	NA	CASSLTSGGLFGPEQFF	TGTGCCAGCAGCTTAACGAGTGGGGGATTATTCGGCCCTGAGCAGTTCTTC
NA	TRBV20-1	TRBJ2-7	NA	CSAREQEKSYNEQYF	TGCAGTGCTAGAGAGCAGGAGAAGTCCTACAATGAGCAGTACTTC
NA	TRBV7-2	TRBJ2-7	TRBD1	CASSLAGQRSEQYF	TGTGCCAGCAGCTTAGCGGGACAGCGGTCCGAGCAGTACTTC
NA	TRBV6-6	TRBJ2-7	TRBD2	CASSKRAGGREQYF	TGTGCCAGCAGTAAACGAGCGGGAGGAAGGGAGCAGTACTTC
NA	TRBV6-1	TRBJ2-1	TRBD2	CASRSGTSGTNEQFF	TGTGCCAGCAGAAGTGGGACTAGCGGAACGAATGAGCAGTTCTTC
NA	TRBV5-1	TRBJ1-2	NA	CASSLDGKDGYTF	TGCGCCAGCAGCTTGGATGGGAAGGATGGCTACACCTTC
many	TRBV20-1	TRBJ2-1	TRBD1	CSAAEGAYNEQFF	TGCAGTGCTGCCGAGGGGGCGTACAATGAGCAGTTCTTC
many	TRBV7-9	TRBJ1-2	TRBD1	CASSLVGTGYGYTF	TGTGCCAGCAGCTTAGTCGGGACAGGCTATGGCTACACCTTC
few	TRBV20-1	TRBJ2-1	NA	CSAREFGGEVYNEQFF	TGCAGTGCTAGGGAGTTTGGGGGAGAGGTATACAATGAGCAGTTCTTC
few	TRBV6-2/TRBV6-3	TRBJ1-1	TRBD1	CASTLVGWDMGQGNTEAFF	TGTGCCAGCACCTTGGTCGGCTGGGACATGGGACAGGGCAACACTGAAGCTTTCTTT
few	TRBV11-2	TRBJ2-1	TRBD1	CASRTGTGKGDEQFF	TGTGCCAGCAGGACAGGGACAGGGAAGGGGGATGAGCAGTTCTTC
NA	TRBV27	TRBJ2-1	NA	CASSVSTNNEQFF	TGTGCCAGCAGTGTGTCTACGAACAATGAGCAGTTCTTC
NA	TRBV6-1	TRBJ1-5	NA	CASSENTGLQPQHF	TGTGCCAGCAGTGAAAATACAGGGCTTCAGCCCCAGCATTTT
NA	TRBV4-3	TRBJ2-2	TRBD1	CASSQDGAGTGGVELFF	TGCGCCAGCAGCCAAGACGGGGCCGGGACAGGGGGTGTGGAGCTGTTTTTT
few	TRBV29-1	TRBJ2-7	TRBD2	CSVASLAGVYEQYF	TGCAGCGTTGCATCTCTAGCGGGAGTTTACGAGCAGTACTTC
NA	TRBV4-2	TRBJ1-2	NA	CASSQDPGGEGYTF	TGTGCCAGCAGCCAAGATCCGGGGGGCGAAGGCTACACCTTC
few	TRBV6-6	TRBJ2-7	TRBD1	CASSYRDRGNYEQYF	TGTGCCAGCAGTTACCGGGACAGGGGTAATTACGAGCAGTACTTC
few	TRBV19	TRBJ2-1	TRBD2	CASSIGLAPNEQFF	TGTGCCAGTAGTATCGGACTAGCGCCCAATGAGCAGTTCTTC
once	TRBV20-1	TRBJ2-5	NA	CSARPTGSPETQYF	TGCAGTGCTAGACCAACTGGAAGCCCGGAGACCCAGTACTTC
NA	TRBV6-1	TRBJ2-7	TRBD2	CASSEGSGSMYEQYF	TGTGCCAGCAGTGAAGGTAGCGGGAGTATGTACGAGCAGTACTTC
many	TRBV20-1	TRBJ2-3	NA	CSWYGEGGTDTQYF	TGCTCTTGGTACGGGGAAGGGGGCACAGATACGCAGTATTTT
NA	TRBV27	TRBJ2-3	TRBD2	CASSSPSGGLYTQYF	TGTGCCAGCAGTTCCCCTAGCGGGGGGTTGTATACGCAGTATTTT
few	TRBV6-1	TRBJ1-2	NA	CASSELGRLYGYTF	TGTGCCAGCAGTGAACTGGGGCGGCTCTATGGCTACACCTTC
NA	TRBV27	TRBJ1-2	NA	CASRGAGESYTF	TGTGCCAGCAGAGGGGCAGGGGAAAGCTACACCTTC
NA	TRBV7-2	TRBJ2-5	NA	CASSLEVRNNEQYF	TGTGCCAGCAGCTTAGAGGTTAGAAACAATGAGCAGTACTTC
NA	TRBV29-1	TRBJ1-1	NA	CSVDKDGAFF	TGCAGCGTGGATAAGGATGGAGCTTTCTTT
NA	TRBV7-9	TRBJ2-7	NA	CASSLGWGQHYEQYF	TGTGCCAGCAGCTTAGGTTGGGGACAACATTACGAGCAGTACTTC
NA	TRBV6-6	TRBJ1-5	NA	CAARGYSNQPQHF	TGTGCCGCTAGGGGCTATAGCAATCAGCCCCAGCATTTT
NA	TRBV10-2	TRBJ2-1	NA	CAFWRSSYNEQFF	TGCGCCTTTTGGCGGAGCTCCTACAATGAGCAGTTCTTC
few	TRBV6-2/TRBV6-3	TRBJ2-3	NA	CASSYLGLSTDTQYF	TGTGCCAGCAGTTACCTGGGGTTGAGCACAGATACGCAGTATTTT
NA	TRBV3-1	TRBJ1-1	TRBD1	CASSRWGQGYTEAFF	TGTGCCAGCAGCCGCTGGGGACAGGGGTACACTGAAGCTTTCTTT
NA	TRBV20-1	TRBJ2-3	NA	CSAHPRSDTQYF	TGCAGTGCTCACCCTCGATCAGATACGCAGTATTTT
few	TRBV18	TRBJ2-5	NA	CASSPRGHGETQYF	TGTGCCAGCTCACCACGGGGACACGGCGAGACCCAGTACTTC
few	TRBV14	TRBJ2-7	NA	CASSLDGRQGHEQYF	TGTGCCAGCAGCCTAGACGGAAGACAAGGCCACGAGCAGTACTTC
NA	TRBV28	TRBJ2-4	NA	CASSSRNKNIQYF	TGTGCCAGCAGTTCACGGAACAAAAACATTCAGTACTTC
few	TRBV7-2	TRBJ1-1	NA	CASSLAQANTEAFF	TGCGCCAGCAGCTTGGCCCAGGCGAACACTGAAGCTTTCTTT
NA	TRBV6-5	TRBJ2-3	TRBD1	CASSYSQGEFASYTQYF	TGTGCCAGCAGTTACTCGCAGGGGGAGTTCGCGTCCTATACGCAGTATTTT
NA	TRBV12-3/TRBV12-4	TRBJ1-5	NA	CASSLRQPTQPQHF	TGTGCCAGCAGTTTGCGGCAACCCACTCAGCCCCAGCATTTT
NA	TRBV27	TRBJ1-5	TRBD1	CASSFGRGEGQPQHF	TGTGCCAGCAGTTTCGGCAGGGGGGAAGGTCAGCCCCAGCATTTT
NA	TRBV9	TRBJ2-3	TRBD2	CASSVSGGLTSTDTQYF	TGTGCCAGCAGCGTATCGGGGGGTTTGACTAGCACAGATACGCAGTATTTT
NA	TRBV20-1	TRBJ2-7	NA	CSAIPGDAFEQYF	TGCAGTGCAATACCGGGGGACGCTTTCGAGCAGTACTTC
NA	TRBV7-9	TRBJ1-5	TRBD1	CASSAGQAFNQPQHF	TGTGCCAGCAGCGCAGGACAGGCGTTCAATCAGCCCCAGCATTTT
NA	TRBV4-1	TRBJ1-1	NA	CASRAGNTEAFF	TGCGCCAGCAGGGCAGGGAACACTGAAGCTTTCTTT
few	TRBV5-1	TRBJ2-7	NA	CASSLIAVDEQYF	TGCGCCAGCAGCTTGATCGCGGTCGACGAGCAGTACTTC
NA	TRBV25-1	TRBJ1-1	NA	CASSDSYRTFF	TGTGCCAGCAGTGATTCATACAGGACTTTCTTT
few	TRBV7-9	TRBJ2-1	NA	CASSSRLLSGNEQFF	TGTGCCAGCAGCTCAAGACTACTTTCGGGCAATGAGCAGTTCTTC
NA	TRBV4-1	TRBJ2-7	TRBD2	CASSQGTGGTSAFYEQYF	TGCGCCAGCAGCCAAGGGACAGGTGGGACTAGCGCGTTCTACGAGCAGTACTTC
NA	TRBV27	TRBJ1-2	TRBD1	CASSYEGTGYGYTF	TGTGCCAGCAGTTATGAGGGGACAGGCTATGGCTACACCTTC
NA	TRBV25-1	TRBJ1-2	TRBD1	CASSDPRTGENYGYTF	TGTGCCAGCAGTGATCCTAGGACAGGGGAAAACTATGGCTACACCTTC
few	TRBV13	TRBJ1-1	NA	CASSPPSGEAFF	TGTGCCAGCAGCCCACCATCGGGTGAAGCTTTCTTT
few	TRBV20-1	TRBJ2-7	TRBD2	CSAPRAGVHEQYF	TGCAGTGCTCCCCGAGCGGGAGTTCACGAGCAGTACTTC
NA	TRBV27	TRBJ1-5	NA	CASRPRPGIGNQPQHF	TGTGCCAGCAGACCACGTCCAGGAATCGGAAATCAGCCCCAGCATTTT
few	TRBV6-5	TRBJ1-1	NA	CASSYVGPSGTEAFF	TGTGCCAGCAGTTACGTGGGACCATCCGGGACTGAAGCTTTCTTT